This TCR beta chain stems from a study of naive and memory T cell subsets. The library had UMIs added by 3' ligation of an oligonucleotide to TCR cDNA. Whole blood, 2 to 2.5 ml, came from adult healthy volunteers. Notes on this clonotype: What it recognizes is unknown.

CDR1 and CDR2 from the germline V gene are MNHNY and SVGAGI (reference sequence). J gave up 3 bases and V 4 bases, and 9 bases lay outside the gene matches. The CDR3 loop spans 15 amino acids. Study-wide results and caveats: TCR transcript changes with activation or differentiation may affect this RNA method.

Amplification of ligated cDNA took four PCR rounds with SP2 and nested alpha and beta constant primers. Reverse transcription of blood and skin TCR RNA was primed at alpha and beta constant regions. TCRdb reprocessed the 5' RACE reads with MiXCR, giving one entry per CDR3 protein. The sample has 58,000 or so distinct CDR3 sequences, 6.5% to 8.5% seen once. The receptor's source is a female donor in good health. The rearrangement links TRBV6-6 to TRBJ2-7, with 7 bases matching TRBD1. CDR3 protein: CASSSHGQAIYEQYF. Here the CDR3 DNA reads TGTGCCAGCAGTTCTCACGGACAGGCCATCTACGAGCAGTACTTC.